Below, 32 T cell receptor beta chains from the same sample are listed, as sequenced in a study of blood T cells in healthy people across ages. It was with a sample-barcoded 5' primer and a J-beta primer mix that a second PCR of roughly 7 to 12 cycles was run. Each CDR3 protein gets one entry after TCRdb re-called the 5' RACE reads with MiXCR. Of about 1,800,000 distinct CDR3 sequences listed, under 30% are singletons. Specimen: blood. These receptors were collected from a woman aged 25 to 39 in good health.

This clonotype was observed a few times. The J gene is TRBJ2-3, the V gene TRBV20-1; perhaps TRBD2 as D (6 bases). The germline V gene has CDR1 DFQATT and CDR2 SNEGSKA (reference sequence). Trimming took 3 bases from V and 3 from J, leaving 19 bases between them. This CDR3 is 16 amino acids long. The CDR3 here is CSARPRSSGLTDTQYF. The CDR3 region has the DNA TGCAGTGCTAGGCCCCGGTCCAGCGGGTTGACAGATACGCAGTATTTT.

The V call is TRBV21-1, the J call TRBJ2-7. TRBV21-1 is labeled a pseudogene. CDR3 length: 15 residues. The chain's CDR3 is CASSRGRVESYEQYF. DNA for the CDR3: TGTGCCAGCAGCAGAGGACGGGTGGAGTCCTACGAGCAGTACTTC.

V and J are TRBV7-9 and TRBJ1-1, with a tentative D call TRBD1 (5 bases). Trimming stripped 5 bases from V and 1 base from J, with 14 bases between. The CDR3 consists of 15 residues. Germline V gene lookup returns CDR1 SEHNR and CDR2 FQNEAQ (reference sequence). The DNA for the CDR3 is TGTGCCAGCAGCGCCTACCGGGACCCGAACACTGAAGCTTTCTTT. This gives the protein CASSAYRDPNTEAFF.

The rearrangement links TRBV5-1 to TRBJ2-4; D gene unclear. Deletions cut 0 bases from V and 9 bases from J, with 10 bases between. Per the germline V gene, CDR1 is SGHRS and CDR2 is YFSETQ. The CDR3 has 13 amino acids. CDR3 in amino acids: CASSLEGRGIQYF. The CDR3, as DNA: TGCGCCAGCAGCTTGGAGGGAAGAGGCATTCAGTACTTC.

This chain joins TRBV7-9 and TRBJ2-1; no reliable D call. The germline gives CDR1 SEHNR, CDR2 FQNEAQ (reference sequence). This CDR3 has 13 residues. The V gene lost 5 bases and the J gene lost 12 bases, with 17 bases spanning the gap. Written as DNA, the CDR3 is TGTGCCAGCAGCCCTAGGGCCGGTCTAGGGCAGTTCTTC. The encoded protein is CASSPRAGLGQFF.

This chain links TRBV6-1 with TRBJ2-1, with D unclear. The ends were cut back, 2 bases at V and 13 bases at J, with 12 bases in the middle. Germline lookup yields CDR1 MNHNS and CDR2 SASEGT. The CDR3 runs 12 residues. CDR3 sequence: CASSEMGETQFF. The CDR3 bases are TGTGCCAGCAGTGAAATGGGCGAGACCCAGTTCTTC.

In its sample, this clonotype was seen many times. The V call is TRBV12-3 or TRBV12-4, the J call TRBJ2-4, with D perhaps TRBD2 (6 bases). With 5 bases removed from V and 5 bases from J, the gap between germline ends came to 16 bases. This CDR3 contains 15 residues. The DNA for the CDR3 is TGTGCCAGCAGTCTCGGGCGGGGAGGACAAAACATTCAGTACTTC. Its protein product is CASSLGRGGQNIQYF.

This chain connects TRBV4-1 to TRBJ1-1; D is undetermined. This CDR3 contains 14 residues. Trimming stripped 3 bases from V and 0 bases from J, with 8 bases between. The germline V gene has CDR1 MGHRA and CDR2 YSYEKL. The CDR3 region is CASSHGPMNTEAFF. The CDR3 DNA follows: TGCGCCAGCAGCCACGGACCGATGAACACTGAAGCTTTCTTT.

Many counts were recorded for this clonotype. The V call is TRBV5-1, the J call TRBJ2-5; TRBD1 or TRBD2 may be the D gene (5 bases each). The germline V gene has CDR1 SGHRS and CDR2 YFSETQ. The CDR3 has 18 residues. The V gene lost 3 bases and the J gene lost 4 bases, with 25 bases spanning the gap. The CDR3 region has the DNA TGCGCCAGCAGCTCCTACTTAACAGGAAGAGGAGGACGAGAGACCCAGTACTTC. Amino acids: CASSSYLTGRGGRETQYF.

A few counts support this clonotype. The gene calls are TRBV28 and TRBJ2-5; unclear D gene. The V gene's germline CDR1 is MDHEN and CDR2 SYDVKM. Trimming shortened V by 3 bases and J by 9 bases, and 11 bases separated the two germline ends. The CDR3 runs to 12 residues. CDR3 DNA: TGTGCCAGCAGTTTGCAGACCCCTCCCCAGTACTTC. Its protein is CASSLQTPPQYF.

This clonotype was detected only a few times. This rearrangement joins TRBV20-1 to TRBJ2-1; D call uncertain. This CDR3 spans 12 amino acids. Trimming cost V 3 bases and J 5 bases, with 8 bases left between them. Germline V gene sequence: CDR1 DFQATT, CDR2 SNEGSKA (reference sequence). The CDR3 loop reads CSARLENNEQFF. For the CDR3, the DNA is TGCAGTGCTAGGTTGGAAAACAATGAGCAGTTCTTC.

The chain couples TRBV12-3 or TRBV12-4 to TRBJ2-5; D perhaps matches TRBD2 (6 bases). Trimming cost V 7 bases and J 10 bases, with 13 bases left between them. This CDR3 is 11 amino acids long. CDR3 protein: CASISAGGQYF. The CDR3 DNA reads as TGTGCCAGCATCTCGGCCGGGGGCCAGTACTTC.

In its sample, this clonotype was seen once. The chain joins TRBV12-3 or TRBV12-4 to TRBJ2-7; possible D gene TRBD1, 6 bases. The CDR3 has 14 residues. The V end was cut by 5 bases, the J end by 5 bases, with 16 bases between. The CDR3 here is CASSPPHRVHEQYF. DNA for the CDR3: TGTGCCAGCAGTCCCCCGCACAGGGTCCACGAGCAGTACTTC.

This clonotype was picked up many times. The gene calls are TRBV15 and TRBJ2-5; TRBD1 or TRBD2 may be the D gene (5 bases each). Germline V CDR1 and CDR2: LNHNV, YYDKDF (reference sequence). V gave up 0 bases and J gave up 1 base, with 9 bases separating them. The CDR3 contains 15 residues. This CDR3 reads CATSRDWDGQETQYF. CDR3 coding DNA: TGTGCCACCAGCAGAGATTGGGACGGCCAAGAGACCCAGTACTTC.

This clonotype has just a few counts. CDR3 sequence: CASSAGQGSGEQYF. The CDR3 DNA reads as TGTGCCAGCAGCGCGGGACAAGGGTCGGGCGAGCAGTACTTC. This chain connects TRBV9 to TRBJ2-7; D perhaps matches TRBD1 (6 bases). The CDR3 runs to 14 residues. Germline V lookup: CDR1 SGDLS, CDR2 YYNGEE. Trimming pared 3 bases from V and 6 bases from J, leaving 16 bases between.

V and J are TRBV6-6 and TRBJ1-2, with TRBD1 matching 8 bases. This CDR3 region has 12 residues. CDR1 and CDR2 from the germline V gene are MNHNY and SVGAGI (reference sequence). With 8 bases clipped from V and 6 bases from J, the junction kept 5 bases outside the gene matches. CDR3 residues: CASVDRGDGYTF. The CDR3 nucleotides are TGTGCCAGCGTAGACAGGGGCGATGGCTACACCTTC.

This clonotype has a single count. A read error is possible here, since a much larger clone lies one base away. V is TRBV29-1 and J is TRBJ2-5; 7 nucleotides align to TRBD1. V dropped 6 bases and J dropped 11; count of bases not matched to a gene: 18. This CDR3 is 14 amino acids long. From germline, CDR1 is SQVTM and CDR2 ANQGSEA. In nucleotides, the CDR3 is TGCAGCGTGCTCCGGGACAGACAGTATGGTGAGCAGTACTTC. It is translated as CSVLRDRQYGEQYF.

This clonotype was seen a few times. CDR3 DNA: TGTGCCAGCAGTTACTCGACGGACTCCATAAGACCAGCTAACTATGGCTACACCTTC. Protein sequence: CASSYSTDSIRPANYGYTF. The V call is TRBV6-2 or TRBV6-3, the J call TRBJ1-2; D unclear. Germline loops: CDR1 MNHEY, CDR2 SVGEGT. The ends were cut back, 0 bases at V and 0 bases at J, with 20 bases in the middle. The CDR3 has 19 residues.

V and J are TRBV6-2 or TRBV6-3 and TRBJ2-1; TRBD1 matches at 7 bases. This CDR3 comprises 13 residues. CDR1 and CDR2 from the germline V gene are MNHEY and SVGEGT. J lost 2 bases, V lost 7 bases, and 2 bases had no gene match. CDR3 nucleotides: TGTGCCAGCATGGACAGGACCTACAATGAGCAGTTCTTC. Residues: CASMDRTYNEQFF.

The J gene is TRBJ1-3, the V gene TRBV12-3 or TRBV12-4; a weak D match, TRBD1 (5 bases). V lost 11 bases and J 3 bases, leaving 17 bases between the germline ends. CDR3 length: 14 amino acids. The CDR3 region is CAGGVGLFGNTIYF. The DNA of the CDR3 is TGTGCCGGGGGGGTCGGGCTATTTGGAAACACCATATATTTT.

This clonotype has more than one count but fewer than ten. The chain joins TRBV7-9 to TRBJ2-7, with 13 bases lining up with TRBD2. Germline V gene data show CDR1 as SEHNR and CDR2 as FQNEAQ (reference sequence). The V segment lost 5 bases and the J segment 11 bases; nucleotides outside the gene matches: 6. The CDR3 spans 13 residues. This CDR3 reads CASSPGLAGAEYF. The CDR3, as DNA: TGTGCCAGCAGCCCAGGACTAGCGGGAGCTGAGTACTTC.

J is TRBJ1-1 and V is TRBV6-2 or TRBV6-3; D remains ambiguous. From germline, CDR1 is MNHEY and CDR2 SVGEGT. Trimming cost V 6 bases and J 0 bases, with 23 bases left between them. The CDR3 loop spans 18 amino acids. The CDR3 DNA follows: TGTGCCAGCAGCTTAAACGGACGGATGTTCAGTATGAACACTGAAGCTTTCTTT. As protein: CASSLNGRMFSMNTEAFF.

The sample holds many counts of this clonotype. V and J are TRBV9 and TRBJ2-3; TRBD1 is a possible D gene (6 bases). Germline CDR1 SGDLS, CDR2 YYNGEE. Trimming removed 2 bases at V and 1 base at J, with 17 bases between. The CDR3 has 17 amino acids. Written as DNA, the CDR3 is TGTGCCAGCAGCGTGGGATACAGGGTCGGGGGCACAGATACGCAGTATTTT. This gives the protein CASSVGYRVGGTDTQYF.

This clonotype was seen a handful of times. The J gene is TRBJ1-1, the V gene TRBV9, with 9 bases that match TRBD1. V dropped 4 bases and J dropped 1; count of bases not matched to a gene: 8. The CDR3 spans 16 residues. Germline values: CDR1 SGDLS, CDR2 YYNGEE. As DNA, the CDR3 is TGTGCCAGCAGCCCCCCGGGGACAGGGCAGAACACTGAAGCTTTCTTT. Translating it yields CASSPPGTGQNTEAFF.

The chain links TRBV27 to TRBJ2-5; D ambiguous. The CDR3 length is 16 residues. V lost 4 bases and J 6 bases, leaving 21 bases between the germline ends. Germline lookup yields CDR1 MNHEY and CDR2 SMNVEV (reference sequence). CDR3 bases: TGTGCCAGCAGTTCAGTCTCCTATCCGGGTGGTAAGACCCAGTACTTC. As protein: CASSSVSYPGGKTQYF.

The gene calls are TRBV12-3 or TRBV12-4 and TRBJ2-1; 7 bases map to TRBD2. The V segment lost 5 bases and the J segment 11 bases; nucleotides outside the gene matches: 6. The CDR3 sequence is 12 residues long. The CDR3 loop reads CASSPLAEKQFF. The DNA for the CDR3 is TGTGCCAGCAGTCCTCTAGCGGAGAAGCAGTTCTTC.

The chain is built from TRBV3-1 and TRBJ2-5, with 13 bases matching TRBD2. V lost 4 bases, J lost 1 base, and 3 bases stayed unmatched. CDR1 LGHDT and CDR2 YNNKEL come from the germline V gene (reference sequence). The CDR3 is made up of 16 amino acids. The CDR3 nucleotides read TGTGCCAGCAGCCGACGGACTAGCGGGAGCCAAGAGACCCAGTACTTC. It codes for CASSRRTSGSQETQYF.

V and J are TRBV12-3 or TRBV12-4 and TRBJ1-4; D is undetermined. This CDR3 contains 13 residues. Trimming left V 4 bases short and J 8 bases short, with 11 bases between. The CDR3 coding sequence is TGTGCCAGCAGTTCCTTCGGGCGAGAAAAACTGTTTTTT. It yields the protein CASSSFGREKLFF.

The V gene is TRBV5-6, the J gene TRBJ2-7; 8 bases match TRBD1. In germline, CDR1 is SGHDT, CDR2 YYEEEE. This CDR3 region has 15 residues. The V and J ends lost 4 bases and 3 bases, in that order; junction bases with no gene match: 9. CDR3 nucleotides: TGTGCCAGCAGCCCACCGGGACAGGTATACTACGAGCAGTACTTC. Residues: CASSPPGQVYYEQYF.

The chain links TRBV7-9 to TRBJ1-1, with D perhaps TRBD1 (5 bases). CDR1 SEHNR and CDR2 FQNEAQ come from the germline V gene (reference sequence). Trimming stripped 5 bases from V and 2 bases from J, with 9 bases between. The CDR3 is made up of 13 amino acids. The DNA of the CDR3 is TGTGCCAGCAGCCCCAGGGATAACACTGAAGCTTTCTTT. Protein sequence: CASSPRDNTEAFF.

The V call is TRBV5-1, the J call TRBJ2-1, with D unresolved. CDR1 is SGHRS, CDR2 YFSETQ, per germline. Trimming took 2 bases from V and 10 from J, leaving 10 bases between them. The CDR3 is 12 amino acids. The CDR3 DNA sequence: TGCGCCAGCAGCTTTGGCACAGCGGAGCAGTTCTTC. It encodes CASSFGTAEQFF. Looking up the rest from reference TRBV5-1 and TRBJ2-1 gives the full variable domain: KAGVTQTPRYLIKTRGQQVTLSCSPISGHRSVSWYQQTPGQGLQFLFEYFSETQRNKGNFPGRFSGRQFSNSRSEMNVSTLELGDSALYLCASSFGTAEQFFGPGTRLTVL.

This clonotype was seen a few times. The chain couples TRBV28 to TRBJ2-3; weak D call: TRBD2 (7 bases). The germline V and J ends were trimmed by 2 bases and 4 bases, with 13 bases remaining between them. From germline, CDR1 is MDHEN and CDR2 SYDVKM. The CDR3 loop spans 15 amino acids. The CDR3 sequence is CASSLRGGAPDTQYF. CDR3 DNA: TGTGCCAGCAGTTTAAGAGGGGGGGCCCCAGATACGCAGTATTTT.